This T cell receptor (beta chain) originates from a study of T cell responses to AZD1222 COVID-19 vaccine. Study-level results: Spike-specific TCR depth and breadth grew after two AZD1222 doses. The CD4 TCRs associated with vaccination extended across spike and predominated at 160-218 and 743-854.

Regarding this clone: The antigen remains unidentified.

Clones were sequenced by immunoSEQ multiplex PCR, and TCRdb holds only the in-frame ones, with some missing. The table includes over 120,000 clones, 92% detected once. Trimming removed 5 bases from V and 8 bases from J, with 12 bases in between. CDR3 length equals 12 residues. The sequencing here drew on peripheral blood, taken 28 days after the second AZD1222 dose. The TCR comes from an adult who received the AZD1222 COVID-19 vaccine. The chain employs TRBV12-3 or TRBV12-4 and TRBJ1-2; D uncertain. Here the CDR3 DNA reads TGTGCCAGCAGTCCCCCAGAGAGGGGCTACACCTTC. Protein sequence: CASSPPERGYTF.